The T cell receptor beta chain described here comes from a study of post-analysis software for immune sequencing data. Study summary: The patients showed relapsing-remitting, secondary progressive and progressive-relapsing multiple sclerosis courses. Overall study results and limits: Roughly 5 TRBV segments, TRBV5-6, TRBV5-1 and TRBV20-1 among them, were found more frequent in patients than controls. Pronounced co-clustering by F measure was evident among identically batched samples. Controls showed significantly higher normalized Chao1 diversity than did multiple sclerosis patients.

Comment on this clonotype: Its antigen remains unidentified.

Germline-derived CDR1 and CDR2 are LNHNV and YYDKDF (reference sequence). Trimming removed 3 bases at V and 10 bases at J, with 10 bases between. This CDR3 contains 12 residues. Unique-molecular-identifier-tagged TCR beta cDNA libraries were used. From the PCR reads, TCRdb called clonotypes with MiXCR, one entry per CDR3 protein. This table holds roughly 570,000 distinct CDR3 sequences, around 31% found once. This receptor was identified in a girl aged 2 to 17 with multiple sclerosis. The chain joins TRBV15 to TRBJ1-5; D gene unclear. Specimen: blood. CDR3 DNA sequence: TGTGCCACCAGCAGCGCACTTTCTCCCCAGCATTTT. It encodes CATSSALSPQHF.